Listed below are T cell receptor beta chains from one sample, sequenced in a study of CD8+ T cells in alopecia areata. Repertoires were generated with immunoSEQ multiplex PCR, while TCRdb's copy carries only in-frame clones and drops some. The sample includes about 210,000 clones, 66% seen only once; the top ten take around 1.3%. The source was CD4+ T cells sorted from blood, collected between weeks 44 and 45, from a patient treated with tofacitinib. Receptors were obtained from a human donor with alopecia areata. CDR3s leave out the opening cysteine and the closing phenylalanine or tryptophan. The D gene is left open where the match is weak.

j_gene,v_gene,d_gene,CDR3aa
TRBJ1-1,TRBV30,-,AWKQHPLNMNTEAF
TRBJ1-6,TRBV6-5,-,ASSWPGKESPLH
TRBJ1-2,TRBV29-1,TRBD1,SVGQGSYGYT
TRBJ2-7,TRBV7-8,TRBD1,ASIDRDRVNEQY
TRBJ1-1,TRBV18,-,ASSPGGRVTEAF
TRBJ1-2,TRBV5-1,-,ASSLDVEYGYT
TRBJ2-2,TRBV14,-,ASSPLGGVTGELF
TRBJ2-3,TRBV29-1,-,SVESQVGDTQY
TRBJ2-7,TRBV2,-,ASMRRQSAYEQY
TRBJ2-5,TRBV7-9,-,ASSLLRETQY
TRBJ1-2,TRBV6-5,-,ASSYDRAYGYT
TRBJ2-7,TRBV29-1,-,SVKGEYEQY
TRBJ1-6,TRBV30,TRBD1,AWTDRADSPLH
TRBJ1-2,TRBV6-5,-,ASSRLWGDYGYT
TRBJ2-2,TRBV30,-,AWNPDTNTGELF
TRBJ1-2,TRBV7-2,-,ASSPKDGYT
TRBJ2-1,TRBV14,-,ASSQAGVMQF
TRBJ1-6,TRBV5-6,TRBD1,ASSFGTGGSPLH
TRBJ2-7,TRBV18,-,ASSPNPGSSYEQY
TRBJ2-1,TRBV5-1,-,ASSLTGGANEQF
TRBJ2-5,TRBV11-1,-,ASSLGVQETQY
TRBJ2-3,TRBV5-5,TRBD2,ASSARTSKGDTQY
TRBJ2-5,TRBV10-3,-,AISESRGQETQY
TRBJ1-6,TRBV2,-,ASSRDGYNSPLH
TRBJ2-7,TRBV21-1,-,ASNSDGSWTSGSYEQY
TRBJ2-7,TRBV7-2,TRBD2,ASSPGLAYSYEQY
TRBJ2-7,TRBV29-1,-,SVEDRGTLSTYEQY
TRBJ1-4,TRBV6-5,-,ASSSDGGEKLF
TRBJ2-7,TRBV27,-,ASSFSAGYEQY
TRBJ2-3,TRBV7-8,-,ASSLTADTQY
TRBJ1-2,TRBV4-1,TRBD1,ASSLRGTGEVSYGYT
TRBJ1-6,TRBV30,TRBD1,AWSTRGGGFRNSPLH
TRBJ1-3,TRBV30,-,AWTGADILLSGNTIY
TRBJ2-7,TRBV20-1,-,SAWGTYEQY
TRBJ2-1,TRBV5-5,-,ASSIRQREQF
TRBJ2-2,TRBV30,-,AWTSTIGARELF
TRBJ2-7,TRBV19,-,ASSKGGEQY
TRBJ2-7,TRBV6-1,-,ASKKLETNYEQY
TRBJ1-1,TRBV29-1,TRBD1,SVIQGITEAF
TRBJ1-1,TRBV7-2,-,ASSLEPGGDTEAF
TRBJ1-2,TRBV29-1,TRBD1,SVEIPGTDYGYT
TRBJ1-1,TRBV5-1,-,ASSFKVGYTEAF
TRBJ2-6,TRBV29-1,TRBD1,SVNRDREVCVLT
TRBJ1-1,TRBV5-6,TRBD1,ASSWGTGAMNTEAF
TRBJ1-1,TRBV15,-,ATSRNTDGQLF
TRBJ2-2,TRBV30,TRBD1,ASDGTANTGELF